The sequence of this TCR beta chain was determined in a study of a mutant IDH1 vaccine in newly diagnosed glioma (dated by TCRdb to the early 2020s). For context, the study as a whole: Of the 25 to 40 treated patients, approximately 62% were male and about 38% were female, and the mean age was around 40 years. Prior to enrollment, standard therapy consisting of radiotherapy alone, temozolomide alone, or radiochemotherapy with temozolomide had been administered to patients, with the combination being received by most patients. Peripheral blood was drawn at six visits: V03 (baseline), V05, V07, V10, V12 and V13. For exploratory analyses, 25 to 30 treated patients had longitudinal TCRB deep sequencing done wherever samples were available.

Study-level results and caveats: Availability determined which PBMC samples were chosen for TCRB deep sequencing. Changes in the top peripheral T cell clonotypes picked up by TCRB sequencing did not appear to be linked to pseudoprogression. Vaccine-induced immune responses across multiple MHC alleles were detected in 80% to 95% of patients. According to the authors, sample limitations meant that analyses of patient blood samples could not be reproduced.

Concerning this clone itself: It has no known antigen specificity. No much larger clonotype is one base removed from it; base qualities were not supplied.

The library was prepared using the immunoSEQ multiplex PCR assay. Rearranged TCR beta chain sequences were amplified using the hsTCRB Kit according to the manufacturer's protocol. TCRB libraries were sequenced on an Illumina MiSeq. In the authors' own workflow: The proprietary platform of the kit vendor was used for demultiplexing, trimming and gene mapping. TCRdb obtained this table from immuneACCESS and retained in-frame rearrangements with V and J assigned. These tables miss some clones; where compared with another copy, unresolved V genes account for less than half of the shortfall, and the remainder is unexplained. V, J and clone size are those of that table, while D and trimming were read from the DNA. Within this sample are about 98,000 clones, with approximately 90% of them counted one time only. Less than 0.65% of the sample is in the top ten clones. The germline V gene (reference sequence) yields MNHEY for CDR1 and SMNVEV for CDR2. Unmatched junction bases come to 8, with V trimmed by 3 bases and J by 3 bases. The CDR3 contains 15 residues, cysteine and phenylalanine counted. Of all the DNA, just the CDR3 is kept, 45 bases in frame from base 1.

What the time point label conveys for this sample: baseline, week 1 (first vaccination visit). Sample treatment or condition, as interpreted from the label and publication: pre-vaccination baseline after standard-of-care therapy. Newly diagnosed WHO grade 3 or 4 IDH1-mutant astrocytomas showing loss of nuclear ATRX were present in the donors. The samples were drawn from NOA16, a multicentre, single-arm, open-label phase I trial in Germany that tested a mutant IDH1 peptide vaccine in humans for the first time. Visit V03 blood draws served as the baseline sample for immunogenicity testing. The DNeasy Blood and Tissue Kit was used to extract genomic DNA from EDTA blood for TCRB sequencing.

The source of this sequence is a woman in her forties or fifties with glioma. The sample consisted of PBMCs, taken from a glioma patient treated with radiotherapy, temozolomide or both. Rearrangement joined TRBV27 to TRBJ2-7, with 7 junctional bases fitting TRBD1. The DNA reads TGTGCCAGCAGTTTGATCCCGACAGGGAGCTACGAGCAGTACTTC. Its protein reads: CASSLIPTGSYEQYF.